What follows describes a single T cell receptor (beta chain). Antigen: not known. This specimen belongs to a study of blood T cells in healthy people across ages. Regarding the study as a whole: Older age went with lower TCR beta diversity per million T cells, in a roughly linear way.

The second PCR ran about 6 to 12 cycles with a sample-barcoded 5' primer and J-beta primers. Carrying 12 random nucleotides, a template-switch adaptor labeled each individual cDNA molecule. TCRdb re-derived calls from the 5' RACE reads in MiXCR, one entry per CDR3 protein. The sample shows 600,000 or so distinct CDR3 sequences, about 30% of them seen only once. The CDR3 extends over 14 amino acids. Trimming shortened V by 4 bases and J by 8 bases, and 17 bases separated the two germline ends. Germline V lookup: CDR1 LGHDT, CDR2 YNNKEL (reference sequence). What was sequenced was blood. The rearrangement uses TRBV3-1 and TRBJ1-2, with no clear D. The sequence came from a woman of 80 years or more in good health. CDR3 nucleotide sequence: TGTGCCAGCAGCCCTCGCCGGCCAAAAGCGGGCTACACCTTC. This encodes CASSPRRPKAGYTF.